The sequence of this TCR beta chain was determined in a study of T cell responses to AZD1222 COVID-19 vaccine. Regarding this clone: Its antigen is unknown.

Whole-study findings and limits: Nearly half of spike-specific TCRs reportedly go after variant regions that carry no mutations. White British people made up most donors, females outnumbered males, and clonal diversity was possibly underestimated.

Sequenced by immunoSEQ multiplex PCR; TCRdb stores in-frame clones only, minus some. The sample has around 140,000 clones, 90% to 95% seen once. V shed 1 base and J shed 7 bases, with 8 bases lying between them. The CDR3 is 14 amino acids. Germline CDR1 is LNHNV and CDR2 is YYDKDF (reference sequence). Sequences were derived from peripheral blood, sampled after recovery from COVID-19. The chain links TRBV15 to TRBJ1-6; D call uncertain. This clonotype was sampled from an adult who had recovered from COVID-19. The CDR3 loop is CATSRVLGNSPLHF. The DNA for the CDR3 is TGTGCCACCAGCAGAGTCCTGGGAAATTCACCCCTCCACTTT. Full variable domain (outside the CDR3, taken from reference TRBV15 and TRBJ1-6): DAMVIQNPRYQVTQFGKPVTLSCSQTLNHNVMYWYQQKSSQAPKLLFHYYDKDFNNEADTPDNFQSRRPNTSFCFLDIRSPGLGDTAMYLCATSRVLGNSPLHFGNGTRLTVT.